The next 11 T cell receptor beta chains were all read from a single sample in a study of blood T cells in healthy people across ages. A second PCR, run for about 6 to 12 cycles, used a sample-barcoded 5' primer plus a J-beta primer mix. A single record per CDR3 protein comes from TCRdb applying MiXCR to the 5' RACE reads. The table has around 870,000 distinct CDR3 sequences, roughly 26% seen once. Sample: blood. The receptors were sampled from a woman aged 80 or older in good health.

This clonotype appeared a few times. V is TRBV20-1 and J is TRBJ1-2; D perhaps matches TRBD1 (5 bases). The CDR3 consists of 14 residues. Trimming shortened V by 0 bases and J by 7 bases, and 15 bases separated the two germline ends. Germline V gene data show CDR1 as DFQATT and CDR2 as SNEGSKA (reference sequence). The CDR3 nucleotides are TGCAGTGCTAGAGATCTTTTGCAGGGCCGTGGCTACACCTTC. Its translation: CSARDLLQGRGYTF.

This chain uses TRBV24-1 with TRBJ1-5; TRBD1 agrees at 10 bases. Germline CDR1 and CDR2: KGHDR and SFDVKD. V lost 5 bases, J lost 3 bases, and 6 bases stayed unmatched. The CDR3 has 16 residues. CDR3 in DNA: TGTGCCACCAGTGCGGGGGACAGGGGCGACAATCAGCCCCAGCATTTT. This codes for CATSAGDRGDNQPQHF.

Ten or more counts support this clonotype. The chain is built from TRBV20-1 and TRBJ2-1, with TRBD2 matching over 7 bases. After removal of 6 bases from V and 6 bases from J, the junction contained 5 bases not matched to a gene. CDR1 is DFQATT, CDR2 SNEGSKA, per germline (reference sequence). This CDR3 region has 12 residues. CDR3 protein: CSAITSVNEQFF. The CDR3 DNA follows: TGCAGTGCCATTACTAGCGTCAATGAGCAGTTCTTC.

Of note for this clonotype: A read error may account for a junction end that differs from germline. The chain has TRBV27 and TRBJ2-1; 11 bases align to TRBD1. CDR1 is MNHEY and CDR2 is SMNVEV in the germline V gene (reference sequence). This CDR3 spans 15 amino acids. DNA for the CDR3: TGTTCCAGCAGAGTGGACAGGGGGCTAGGGAATGAGCAGTTCTTC. Amino acids: CSSRVDRGLGNEQFF.

This clonotype was recorded at least ten times. CDR3 nucleotides: TGCGCCAGCAGCCAAGATCCCCAGGGGGCGAACGCAGATACGCAGTATTTT. Residues: CASSQDPQGANADTQYF. The genes are TRBV4-3 and TRBJ2-3, with TRBD1 matching 8 bases. V lost 0 bases, J lost 4 bases, and 9 bases stayed unmatched. The CDR3 has 17 residues. Germline V lookup: CDR1 LGHNA, CDR2 YSLEER.

The chain links TRBV6-2 or TRBV6-3 to TRBJ2-1; D not resolved. Trimming cost V 0 bases and J 4 bases, with 16 bases left between them. Looked up from germline, CDR1 is MNHEY and CDR2 is SVGEGT. This CDR3 is 17 amino acids long. CDR3 in amino acids: CASSYSAILLSYNEQFF. The CDR3 DNA follows: TGTGCCAGCAGTTACTCGGCGATACTCTTATCTTACAATGAGCAGTTCTTC.

V is TRBV3-1 and J is TRBJ2-6, with D hard to call. Deletions cut 2 bases from V and 0 bases from J, with 8 bases between. CDR3 size: 16 residues. Per germline, CDR1 LGHDT and CDR2 YNNKEL (reference sequence). CDR3: CASSQSRTSGANVLTF. CDR3 nucleotide sequence: TGTGCCAGCAGCCAATCGAGGACCTCTGGGGCCAACGTCCTGACTTTC.

The CDR3 loop is CASAPERGVGTQYF. DNA of the CDR3: TGTGCCAGCGCGCCGGAACGCGGAGTGGGGACCCAGTACTTC. The J gene is TRBJ2-7, the V gene TRBV2; no clear D. The J call is uncertain, as TRBJ2-5 better fits the DNA end. Germline V gene sequence: CDR1 SNHLY, CDR2 FYNNEI. The CDR3 totals 14 residues.

The chain uses TRBV20-1 and TRBJ1-3; D is possibly TRBD1 (5 bases). The CDR3 contains 12 residues. Per germline, CDR1 DFQATT and CDR2 SNEGSKA (reference sequence). Trimming cost V 5 bases and J 4 bases, with 9 bases left between them. CDR3 nucleotide sequence: TGCAGTGCTGGTCCAGGGGGAAACACCATATATTTT. Its protein is CSAGPGGNTIYF.

In its sample, this clonotype was seen many times. V gene TRBV7-2 combines with J gene TRBJ2-3; D not resolved. CDR3 length: 14 amino acids. The ends were cut back, 5 bases at V and 2 bases at J, with 11 bases in the middle. The V gene's germline CDR1 is SGHTA and CDR2 FQGNSA. The chain's CDR3 is CASSRKANTDTQYF. The CDR3 DNA follows: TGTGCCAGCAGCCGTAAGGCCAACACAGATACGCAGTATTTT.

The rearrangement uses TRBV18 and TRBJ1-1; weak D call: TRBD1 (6 bases). Trimming pared 6 bases from V and 0 bases from J, leaving 17 bases between. This CDR3 has 16 amino acids. In germline, CDR1 is KGHSH, CDR2 LQKENI. This CDR3 reads CASSHKQGPLNTEAFF. For the CDR3, the DNA is TGTGCCAGCTCCCACAAACAGGGACCCTTGAACACTGAAGCTTTCTTT.